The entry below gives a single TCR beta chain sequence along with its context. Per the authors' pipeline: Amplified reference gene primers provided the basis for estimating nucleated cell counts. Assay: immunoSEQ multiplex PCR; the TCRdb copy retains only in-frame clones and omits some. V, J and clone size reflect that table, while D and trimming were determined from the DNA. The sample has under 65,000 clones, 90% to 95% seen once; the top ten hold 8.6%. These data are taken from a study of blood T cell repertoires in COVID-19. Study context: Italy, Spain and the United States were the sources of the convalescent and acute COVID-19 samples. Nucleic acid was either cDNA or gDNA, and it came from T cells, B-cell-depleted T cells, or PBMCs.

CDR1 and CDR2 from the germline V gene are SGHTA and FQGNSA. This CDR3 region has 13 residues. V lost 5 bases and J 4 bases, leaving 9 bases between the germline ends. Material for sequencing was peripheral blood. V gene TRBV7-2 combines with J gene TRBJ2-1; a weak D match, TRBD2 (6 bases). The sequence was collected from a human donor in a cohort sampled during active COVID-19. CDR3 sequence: CASSPGTYNEQFF. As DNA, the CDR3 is TGTGCCAGCAGCCCCGGGACTTACAATGAGCAGTTCTTC.